Described below is a single T cell receptor beta chain sequence and its context. The data derive from a study of cytomegalovirus exposure and HLA in healthy donors. Study at large: An early data release held tens of millions of unique TCRs from HLA-typed donors.

Both 60 Vbeta primers and 13 Jbeta primers went into the PCR. The table came from immunoSEQ multiplex PCR; TCRdb's copy has only in-frame clones and leaves some out. The sample holds around 150,000 clones, around four fifths seen once. The trim removed 4 bases at V and 4 bases at J, leaving 6 bases unmatched. In germline, CDR1 is SGHTA, CDR2 FQGNSA. The CDR3 has 14 residues. The receptor was derived from a woman aged 50 to 60 in good health and CMV-seronegative. Material: PBMCs. V and J are TRBV7-2 and TRBJ2-5; 7 bases are shared with TRBD1. For the CDR3, the DNA is TGTGCCAGCAGCTGGGGACAGCTACTAGAGACCCAGTACTTC. Translation gives CASSWGQLLETQYF.